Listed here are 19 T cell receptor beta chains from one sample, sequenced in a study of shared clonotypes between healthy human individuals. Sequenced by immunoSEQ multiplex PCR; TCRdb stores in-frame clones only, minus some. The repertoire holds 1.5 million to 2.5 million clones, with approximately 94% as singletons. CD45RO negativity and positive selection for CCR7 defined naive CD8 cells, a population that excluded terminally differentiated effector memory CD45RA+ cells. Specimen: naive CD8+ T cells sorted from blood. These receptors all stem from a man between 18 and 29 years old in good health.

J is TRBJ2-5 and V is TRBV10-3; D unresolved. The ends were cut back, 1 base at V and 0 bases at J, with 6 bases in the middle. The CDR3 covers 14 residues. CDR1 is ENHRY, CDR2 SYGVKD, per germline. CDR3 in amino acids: CAISELGNQETQYF. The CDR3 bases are TGTGCCATCAGTGAGTTGGGGAACCAAGAGACCCAGTACTTC.

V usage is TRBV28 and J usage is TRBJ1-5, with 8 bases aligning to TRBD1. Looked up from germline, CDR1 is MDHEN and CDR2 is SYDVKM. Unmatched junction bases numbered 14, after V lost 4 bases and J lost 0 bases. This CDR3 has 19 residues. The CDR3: CASSWQPGQDLFSNQPQHF. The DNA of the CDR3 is TGTGCCAGCAGTTGGCAACCGGGACAGGATCTCTTTAGCAATCAGCCCCAGCATTTT.

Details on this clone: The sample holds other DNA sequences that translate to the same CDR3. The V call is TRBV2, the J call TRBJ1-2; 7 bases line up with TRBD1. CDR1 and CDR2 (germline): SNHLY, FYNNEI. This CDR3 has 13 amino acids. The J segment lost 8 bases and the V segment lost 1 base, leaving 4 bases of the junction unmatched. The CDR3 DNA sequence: TGTGCCAGCAGTGAAGGACAGGGCTCCGGCTACACCTTC. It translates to CASSEGQGSGYTF.

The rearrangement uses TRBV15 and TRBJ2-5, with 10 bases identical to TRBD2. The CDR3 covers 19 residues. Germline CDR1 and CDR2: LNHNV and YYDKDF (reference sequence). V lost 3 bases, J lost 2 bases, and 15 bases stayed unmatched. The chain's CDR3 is CATSSTTSWLTSGQETQYF. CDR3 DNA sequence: TGTGCCACCAGCAGCACCACTAGTTGGCTGACTAGCGGGCAAGAGACCCAGTACTTC.

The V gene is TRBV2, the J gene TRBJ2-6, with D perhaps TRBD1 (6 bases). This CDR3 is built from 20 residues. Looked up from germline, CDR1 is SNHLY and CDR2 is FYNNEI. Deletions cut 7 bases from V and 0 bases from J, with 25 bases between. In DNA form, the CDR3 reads TGTGCCAGCACTACGACCTGGACAGCCTTACAACTCTCTGGGGCCAACGTCCTGACTTTC. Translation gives CASTTTWTALQLSGANVLTF.

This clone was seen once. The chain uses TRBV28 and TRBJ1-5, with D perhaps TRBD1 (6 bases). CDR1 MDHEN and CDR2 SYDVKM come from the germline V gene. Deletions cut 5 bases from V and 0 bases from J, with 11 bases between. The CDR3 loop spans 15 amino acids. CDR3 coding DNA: TGTGCCAGCAGTACCCGGACAGTTAGCAATCAGCCCCAGCATTTT. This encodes CASSTRTVSNQPQHF.

As DNA, the CDR3 is TGTGCCAGCAGTTTCGGGACATTAGGATCACCCCTCCACTTT. Translated, it gives CASSFGTLGSPLHF. The rearrangement uses TRBV27 and TRBJ1-6, with D perhaps matching TRBD1 (6 bases). Germline V CDR1 and CDR2: MNHEY, SMNVEV (reference sequence). The V end was cut by 3 bases, the J end by 10 bases, with 13 bases between. The length of the CDR3 is 14 residues.

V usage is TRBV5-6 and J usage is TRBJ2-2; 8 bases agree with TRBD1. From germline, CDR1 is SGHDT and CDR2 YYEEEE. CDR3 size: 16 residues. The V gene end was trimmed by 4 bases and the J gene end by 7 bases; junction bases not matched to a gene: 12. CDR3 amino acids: CASSPGTAGGYGELFF. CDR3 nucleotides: TGTGCCAGCAGCCCTGGAACGGCAGGGGGCTACGGGGAGCTGTTTTTT.

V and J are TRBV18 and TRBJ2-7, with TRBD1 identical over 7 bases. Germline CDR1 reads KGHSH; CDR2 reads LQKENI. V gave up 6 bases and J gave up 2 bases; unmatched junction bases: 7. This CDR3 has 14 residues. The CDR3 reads CASSLRQGPYEQYF. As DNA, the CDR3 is TGTGCCAGCTCCCTAAGACAGGGTCCCTACGAGCAGTACTTC.

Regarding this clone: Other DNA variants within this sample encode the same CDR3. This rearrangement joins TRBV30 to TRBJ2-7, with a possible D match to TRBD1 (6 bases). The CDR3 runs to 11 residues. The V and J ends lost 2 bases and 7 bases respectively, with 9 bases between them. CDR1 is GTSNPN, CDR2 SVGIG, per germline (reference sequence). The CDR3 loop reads CAWSPGVEQYF. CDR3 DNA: TGTGCCTGGAGTCCAGGGGTAGAGCAGTACTTC. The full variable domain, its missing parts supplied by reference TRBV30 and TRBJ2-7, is SQTIHQWPATLVQPVGSPLSLECTVEGTSNPNLYWYRQAAGRGLQLLFYSVGIGQISSEVPQNLSASRPQDRQFILSSKKLLLSDSGFYLCAWSPGVEQYFGPGTRLTVT.

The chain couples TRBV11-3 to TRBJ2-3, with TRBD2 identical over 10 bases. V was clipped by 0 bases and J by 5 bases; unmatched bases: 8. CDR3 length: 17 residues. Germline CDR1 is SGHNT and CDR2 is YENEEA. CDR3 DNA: TGTGCCAGCAGCTTAGAAAAGCGGGAGGGCCCCCAAGATACGCAGTATTTT. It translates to CASSLEKREGPQDTQYF.

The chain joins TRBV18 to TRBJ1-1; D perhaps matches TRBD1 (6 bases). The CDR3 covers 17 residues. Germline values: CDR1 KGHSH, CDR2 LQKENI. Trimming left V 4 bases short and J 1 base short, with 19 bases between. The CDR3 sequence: CASSLAALRGPNTEAFF. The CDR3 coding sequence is TGTGCCAGCTCACTCGCAGCCCTCAGGGGTCCGAACACTGAAGCTTTCTTT.

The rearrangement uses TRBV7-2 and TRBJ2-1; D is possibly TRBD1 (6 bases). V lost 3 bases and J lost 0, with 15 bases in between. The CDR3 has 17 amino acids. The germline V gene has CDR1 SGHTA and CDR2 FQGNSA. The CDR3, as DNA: TGTGCCAGCAGCTTCGGACAGTCTCTGAGCTCCTACAATGAGCAGTTCTTC. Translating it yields CASSFGQSLSSYNEQFF. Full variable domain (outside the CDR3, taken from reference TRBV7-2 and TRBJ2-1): GAGVSQSPSNKVTEKGKDVELRCDPISGHTALYWYRQSLGQGLEFLIYFQGNSAPDKSGLPSDRFSAERTGGSVSTLTIQRTQQEDSAVYLCASSFGQSLSSYNEQFFGPGTRLTVL.

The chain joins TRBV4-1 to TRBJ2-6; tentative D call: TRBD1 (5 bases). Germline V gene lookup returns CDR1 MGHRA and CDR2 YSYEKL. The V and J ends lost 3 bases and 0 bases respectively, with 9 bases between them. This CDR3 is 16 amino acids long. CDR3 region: CASSHPRDSGANVLTF. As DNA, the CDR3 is TGCGCCAGCAGCCACCCCAGGGACTCTGGGGCCAACGTCCTGACTTTC.

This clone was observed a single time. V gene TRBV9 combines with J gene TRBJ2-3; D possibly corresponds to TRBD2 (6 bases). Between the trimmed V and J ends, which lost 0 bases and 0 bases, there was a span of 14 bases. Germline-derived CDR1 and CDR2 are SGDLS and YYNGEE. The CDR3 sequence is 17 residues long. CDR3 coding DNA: TGTGCCAGCAGCGTAGATGGTAGCGGAACTAGCACAGATACGCAGTATTTT. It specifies CASSVDGSGTSTDTQYF.

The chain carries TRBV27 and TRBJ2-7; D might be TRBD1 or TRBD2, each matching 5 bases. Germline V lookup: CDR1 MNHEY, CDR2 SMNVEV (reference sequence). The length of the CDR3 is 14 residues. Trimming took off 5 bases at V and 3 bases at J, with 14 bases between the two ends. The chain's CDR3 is CASSPGPAGYEQYF. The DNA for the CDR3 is TGTGCCAGCAGTCCGGGACCCGCGGGCTACGAGCAGTACTTC.

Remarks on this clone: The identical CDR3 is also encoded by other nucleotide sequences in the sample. CDR3: CASSLWGRSYEQYF. The DNA for the CDR3 is TGTGCCAGCAGCTTATGGGGACGCTCCTACGAGCAGTACTTC. The V gene is TRBV5-6, the J gene TRBJ2-7; D may be TRBD1 or TRBD2 (5 bases each). Trimming stripped 2 bases from V and 0 bases from J, with 9 bases between. This CDR3 region has 14 residues. Germline V lookup: CDR1 SGHDT, CDR2 YYEEEE.

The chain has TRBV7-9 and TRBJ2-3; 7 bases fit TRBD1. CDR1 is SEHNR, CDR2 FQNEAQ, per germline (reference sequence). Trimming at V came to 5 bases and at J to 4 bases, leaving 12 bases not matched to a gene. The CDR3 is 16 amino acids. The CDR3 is CASSGRDRAAPDTQYF. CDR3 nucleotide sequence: TGTGCCAGCAGCGGCCGGGACAGAGCTGCACCAGATACGCAGTATTTT. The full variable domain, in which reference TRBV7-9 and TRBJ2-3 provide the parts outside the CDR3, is DTGVSQNPRHKITKRGQNVTFRCDPISEHNRLYWYRQTLGQGPEFLTYFQNEAQLEKSRLLSDRFSAERPKGSFSTLEIQRTEQGDSAMYLCASSGRDRAAPDTQYFGPGTRLTVL.

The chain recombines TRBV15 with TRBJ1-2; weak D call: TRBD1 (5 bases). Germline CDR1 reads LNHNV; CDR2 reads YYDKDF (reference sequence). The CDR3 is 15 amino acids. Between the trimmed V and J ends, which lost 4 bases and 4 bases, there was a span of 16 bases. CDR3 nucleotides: TGTGCCACCAGCATCTCAAAGACAGATCCCTATGGCTACACCTTC. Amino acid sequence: CATSISKTDPYGYTF.